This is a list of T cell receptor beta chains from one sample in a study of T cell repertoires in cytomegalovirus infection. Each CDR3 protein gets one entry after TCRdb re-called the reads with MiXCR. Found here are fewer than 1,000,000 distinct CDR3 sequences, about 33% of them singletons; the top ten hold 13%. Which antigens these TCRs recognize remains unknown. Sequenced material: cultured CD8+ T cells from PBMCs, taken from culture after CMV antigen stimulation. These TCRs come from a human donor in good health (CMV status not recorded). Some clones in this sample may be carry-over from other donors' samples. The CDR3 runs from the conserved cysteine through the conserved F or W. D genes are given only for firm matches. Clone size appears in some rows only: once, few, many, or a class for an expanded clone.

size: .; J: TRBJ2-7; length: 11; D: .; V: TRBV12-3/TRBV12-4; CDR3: CASTLTGEQYF; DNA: TGTGCCAGCACCCTCACAGGGGAGCAGTACTTC
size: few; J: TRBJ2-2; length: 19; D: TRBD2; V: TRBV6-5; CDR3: CASSRPGLAGAENTGELFF; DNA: TGTGCCAGCAGCCGGCCGGGACTAGCGGGGGCAGAAAACACCGGGGAGCTGTTTTTT
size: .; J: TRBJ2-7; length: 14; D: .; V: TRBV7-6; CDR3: CASSLATGRAEQYF; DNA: TGTGCCAGCAGCTTAGCTACAGGGAGGGCCGAGCAGTACTTC
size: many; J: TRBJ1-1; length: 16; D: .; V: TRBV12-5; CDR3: CASGLDPGRMNTEAFF; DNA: TGTGCTAGTGGTTTGGACCCGGGACGGATGAACACTGAAGCTTTCTTT
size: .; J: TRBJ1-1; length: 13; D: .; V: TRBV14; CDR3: CASSHLHDSEAFF; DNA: TGTGCCAGCAGCCACTTACATGACAGTGAAGCTTTCTTT
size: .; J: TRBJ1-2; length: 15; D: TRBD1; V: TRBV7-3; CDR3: CASSLGTGMDYGYTF; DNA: TGTGCCAGCAGCTTAGGGACAGGGATGGACTATGGCTACACCTTC
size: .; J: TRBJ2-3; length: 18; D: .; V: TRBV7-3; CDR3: CASSFRPGTPKPTDTQYF; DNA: TGTGCCAGCAGTTTCCGTCCTGGGACTCCAAAGCCCACAGATACGCAGTATTTT
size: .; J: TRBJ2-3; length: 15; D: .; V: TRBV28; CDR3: CASNLGFRGTDTQYF; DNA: TGTGCCAGCAATTTGGGCTTCAGGGGTACAGATACGCAGTATTTT
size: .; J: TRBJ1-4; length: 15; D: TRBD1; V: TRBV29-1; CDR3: CSVEEGQLRGEKLFF; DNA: TGCAGCGTTGAAGAGGGACAGCTACGTGGTGAAAAACTGTTTTTT
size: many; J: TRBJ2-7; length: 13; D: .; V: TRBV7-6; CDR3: CASSRDQIYEQYF; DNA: TGTGCCAGCAGTCGTGACCAGATATACGAGCAGTACTTC
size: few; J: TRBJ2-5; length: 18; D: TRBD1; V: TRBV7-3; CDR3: CASSSGQGAPLGQETQYF; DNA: TGTGCCAGCAGCTCCGGACAGGGGGCGCCTTTGGGCCAAGAGACCCAGTACTTC
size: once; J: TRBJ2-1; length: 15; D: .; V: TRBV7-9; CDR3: CASSLGGTFLGEQFF; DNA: TGTGCCAGCAGCTTAGGGGGGACATTTCTGGGTGAGCAGTTCTTC
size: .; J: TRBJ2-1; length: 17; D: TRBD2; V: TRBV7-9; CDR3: CASSRPAGAVAYNEQFF; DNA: TGTGCCAGCAGCCGTCCCGCGGGAGCGGTTGCCTACAATGAGCAGTTCTTC
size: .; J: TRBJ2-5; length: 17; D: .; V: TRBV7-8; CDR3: CASSQVVIGTIEETQYF; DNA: TGTGCCAGCAGCCAAGTCGTCATTGGAACAATTGAAGAGACCCAGTACTTC
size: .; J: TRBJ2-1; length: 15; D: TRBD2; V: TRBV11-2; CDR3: CASSSSIAGVNEQFF; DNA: TGTGCCAGCAGCTCCTCAATAGCGGGGGTTAATGAGCAGTTCTTC
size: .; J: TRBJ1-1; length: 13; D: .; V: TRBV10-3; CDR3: CAISEAGRFEAFF; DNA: TGTGCCATCAGTGAAGCAGGGAGGTTTGAAGCTTTCTTT
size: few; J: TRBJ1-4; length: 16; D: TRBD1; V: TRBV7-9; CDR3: CASSLVVGQGDEKLFF; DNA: TGTGCCAGCAGCTTAGTCGTCGGACAGGGGGATGAAAAACTGTTTTTT
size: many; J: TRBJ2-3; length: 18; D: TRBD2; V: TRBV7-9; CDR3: CASSPYQTSGDRTDTQYF; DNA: TGTGCCAGCAGCCCCTATCAGACTAGCGGGGACCGCACAGATACGCAGTATTTT
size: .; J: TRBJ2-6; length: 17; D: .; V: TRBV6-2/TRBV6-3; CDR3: CASSYPLGGTGANVLTF; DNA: TGTGCCAGCAGTTACCCCCTTGGGGGGACGGGGGCCAACGTCCTGACTTTC
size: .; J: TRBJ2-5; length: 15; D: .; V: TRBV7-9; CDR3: CASSSEQEVEETQYF; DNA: TGTGCCAGCAGCTCAGAACAGGAGGTTGAAGAGACCCAGTACTTC
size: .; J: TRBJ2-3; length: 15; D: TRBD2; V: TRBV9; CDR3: CASSGSVAGGHTQYF; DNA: TGTGCCAGCAGCGGCTCAGTGGCGGGGGGGCATACGCAGTATTTT
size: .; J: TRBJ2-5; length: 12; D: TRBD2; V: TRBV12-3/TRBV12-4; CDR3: CASGGGAETQYF; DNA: TGTGCCAGCGGGGGGGGAGCAGAGACCCAGTACTTC
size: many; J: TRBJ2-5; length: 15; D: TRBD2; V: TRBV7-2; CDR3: CASSLGGGALETQYF; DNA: TGTGCCAGCAGCTTAGGCGGGGGGGCTTTAGAGACCCAGTACTTC
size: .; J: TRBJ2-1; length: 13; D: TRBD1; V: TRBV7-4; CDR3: CASSESRGIEQFF; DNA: TGTGCCAGCAGCGAGAGCAGGGGGATTGAGCAGTTCTTC
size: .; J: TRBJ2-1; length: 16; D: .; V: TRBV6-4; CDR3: CASSDSRASRYNEQFF; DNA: TGTGCCAGCAGTGACTCGCGGGCTAGCAGGTACAATGAGCAGTTCTTC
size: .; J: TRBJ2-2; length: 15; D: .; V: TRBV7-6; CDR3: CASSPPDRTDGELFF; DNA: TGTGCCAGCAGCCCTCCTGACAGGACGGACGGGGAGCTGTTTTTT
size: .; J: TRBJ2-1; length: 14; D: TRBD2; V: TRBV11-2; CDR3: CASLLAGGRDEQFF; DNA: TGTGCCAGCCTACTAGCGGGGGGGAGGGATGAGCAGTTCTTC
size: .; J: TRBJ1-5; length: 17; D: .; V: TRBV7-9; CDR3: CASSLIRDEGSNQPQHF; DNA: TGTGCCAGCAGCTTAATAAGGGACGAAGGGAGCAATCAGCCCCAGCATTTT
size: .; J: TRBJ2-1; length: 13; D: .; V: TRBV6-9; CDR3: CASTMTVFDEQFF; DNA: TGTGCCAGCACCATGACAGTGTTCGATGAGCAGTTCTTC
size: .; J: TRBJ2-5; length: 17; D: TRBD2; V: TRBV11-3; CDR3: CASSLGASGGIKETQYF; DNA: TGTGCCAGCAGCCTGGGGGCTAGCGGGGGCATCAAAGAGACCCAGTACTTC
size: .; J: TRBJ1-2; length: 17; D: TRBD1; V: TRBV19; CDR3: CASSTRDRGHPNYGYTF; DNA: TGTGCCAGTAGTACACGGGACAGGGGGCATCCAAACTATGGCTACACCTTC
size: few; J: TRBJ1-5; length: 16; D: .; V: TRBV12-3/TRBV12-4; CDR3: CASSFGQGLVDQPQHF; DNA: TGTGCCAGCAGTTTCGGGCAGGGGTTGGTCGATCAGCCCCAGCATTTT
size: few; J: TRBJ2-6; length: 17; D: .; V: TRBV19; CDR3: CASSMSGLSSGANVLTF; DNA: TGTGCCAGTAGTATGAGCGGGTTAAGCTCTGGGGCCAACGTCCTGACTTTC
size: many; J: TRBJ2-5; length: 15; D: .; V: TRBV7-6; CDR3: CASSPSGTLKETQYF; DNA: TGTGCCAGCAGCCCCTCCGGGACGTTAAAAGAGACCCAGTACTTC
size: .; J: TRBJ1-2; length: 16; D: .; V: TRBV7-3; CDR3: CASSSKQGKTMEGYTF; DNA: TGTGCCAGCAGCTCTAAGCAGGGAAAGACTATGGAAGGCTACACCTTC
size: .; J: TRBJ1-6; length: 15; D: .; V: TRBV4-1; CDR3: CASSQVGQRGSPLHF; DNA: TGCGCCAGCAGCCAAGTTGGTCAGAGGGGTTCACCCCTCCACTTT
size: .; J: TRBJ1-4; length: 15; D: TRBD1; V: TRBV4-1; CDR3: CASSQRTGGFEKLFF; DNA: TGCGCCAGCAGCCAAAGGACAGGGGGCTTTGAAAAACTGTTTTTT
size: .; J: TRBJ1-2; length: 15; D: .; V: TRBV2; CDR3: CASSELRGTGGGYTF; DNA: TGTGCCAGCAGTGAACTACGCGGGACCGGCGGTGGCTACACCTTC
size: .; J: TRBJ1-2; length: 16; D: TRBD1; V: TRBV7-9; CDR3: CASSLLGTGGSYGYTF; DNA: TGTGCCAGCAGCTTACTCGGGACAGGGGGCAGCTATGGCTACACCTTC
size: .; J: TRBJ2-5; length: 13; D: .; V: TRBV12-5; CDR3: CASGLARLGAQYF; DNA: TGTGCTAGTGGTTTGGCCCGCTTAGGGGCCCAGTACTTC
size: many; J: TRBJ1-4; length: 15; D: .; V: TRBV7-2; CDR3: CASSLAGRANEKLFF; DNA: TGTGCCAGCAGCTTAGCTGGTAGGGCTAATGAAAAACTGTTTTTT